This TCR beta chain was recorded in a study of response to subunit inactivated influenza vaccine. General study findings and limits: Researchers suggested that each seasonal influenza vaccination recruits few new T cells.

The CDR3 has 16 amino acids. Per germline, CDR1 DFQATT and CDR2 SNEGSKA (reference sequence). Trimming removed 1 base from V and 0 bases from J; junction bases left unmatched: 7. This clonotype was seen a few times. Its antigen remains unidentified. TCRdb passed the RT-PCR reads through MiXCR, listing each CDR3 protein once. The sample yields about 570,000 distinct CDR3 sequences, 11% seen once. The same sample was also used in a study of T cells expressing NK-cell markers. From that report: In generating TCR beta cDNA, 5'RACE template switching with UMIs was used. Dominant NKG2C+ clonotypes accounted for roughly 1.0-8% of CD8+ T cells in six or seven donors. A few of the donors also had these clonotypes leading their CD3+CD56-NKG2C+ fraction.

The chain uses TRBV20-1 and TRBJ2-3; TRBD2 agrees at 7 bases. This clonotype was obtained from a man in his fifties or sixties who received an inactivated influenza vaccine. Sequenced here: PBMCs from blood, sampled on the day of vaccination. CDR3 protein: CSARVPSGSSTDTQYF. The CDR3 nucleotides are TGCAGTGCTAGAGTCCCTAGCGGATCTAGCACAGATACGCAGTATTTT.